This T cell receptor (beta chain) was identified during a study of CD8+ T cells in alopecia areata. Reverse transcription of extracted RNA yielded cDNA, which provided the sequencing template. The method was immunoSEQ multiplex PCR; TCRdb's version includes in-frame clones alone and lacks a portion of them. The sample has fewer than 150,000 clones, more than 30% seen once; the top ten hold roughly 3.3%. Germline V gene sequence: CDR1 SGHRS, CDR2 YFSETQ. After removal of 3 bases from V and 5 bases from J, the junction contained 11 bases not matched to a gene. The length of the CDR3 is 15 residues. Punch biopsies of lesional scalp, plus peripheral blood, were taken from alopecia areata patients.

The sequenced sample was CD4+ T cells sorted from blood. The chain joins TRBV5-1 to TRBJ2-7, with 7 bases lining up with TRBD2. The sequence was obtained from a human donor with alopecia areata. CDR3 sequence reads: CASSWGGLPRNEQYF. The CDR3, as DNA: TGCGCCAGCAGCTGGGGGGGACTCCCTCGGAACGAGCAGTACTTC.